The sequence of this TCR beta chain was determined in a study of T-cell reconstitution after alpha-beta-depleted transplantation in children. A library of TCRbeta sequences, prepared with unique molecular identifiers, was generated. TCRdb redid the calling of the PCR reads with MiXCR, one entry per CDR3 protein. Of about 610,000 distinct CDR3 sequences listed, 10% to 13% were seen once; the top ten hold about 4.2%. This clonotype appeared many times. The TCR comes from a human donor who donated a stem cell graft to a child with acute myeloid leukemia. This specimen was PBMCs from the stem cell graft donor, taken from the stem cell graft.

The CDR3 is CSARPGLAVYNEQFF. The CDR3 DNA reads TGCAGTGCTAGGCCCGGACTAGCGGTATACAATGAGCAGTTCTTC. The chain carries TRBV20-1 and TRBJ2-1; 10 bases map to TRBD2. Germline V gives CDR1 DFQATT, CDR2 SNEGSKA (reference sequence). Trimming removed 3 bases from V and 4 bases from J; junction bases left unmatched: 6. The CDR3 spans 15 residues.